This entry describes one T cell receptor (beta chain). This specimen belongs to a study of blood T cell repertoires in COVID-19. Study at large: Italy, Spain and the United States were the sources of the convalescent and acute COVID-19 samples. The analysed material was cDNA or gDNA that came from T cells, B-cell-depleted T cells, or PBMCs.

In the authors' workflow: Amplified reference gene primers provided the basis for estimating nucleated cell counts. TCRdb keeps only in-frame clones here, not all; method: immunoSEQ multiplex PCR. That table is the source of V, J and clone size, and D and trimming were worked out from the DNA. The repertoire holds 34,000 or so clones, with 87% as singletons. Germline V gives CDR1 SNHLY, CDR2 FYNNEI. V shed 3 bases, J shed 4 bases, and the junction held 7 bases outside the gene matches. This CDR3 comprises 16 residues. The TCR was taken from a man over 45 with active or convalescent COVID-19. Material for sequencing was peripheral blood. The chain couples TRBV2 to TRBJ2-3; 10 positions agree with TRBD2. The CDR3 spells CASSDLPSGSPDTQYF. DNA for the CDR3: TGTGCCAGCAGTGATTTGCCTAGCGGGAGCCCAGATACGCAGTATTTT.